This TCR beta chain was documented in a study of T cells in Graves' hyperthyroidism and ophthalmopathy. The study, taken as a whole, reports: Model output signaled ophthalmopathy a median roughly 6.1 months ahead of onset.

With respect to this clonotype: The antigen remains undetermined.

Uncontrolled infections, other autoimmune diseases, pregnancy or lactation led to exclusion of patients. With V trimmed by 5 bases and J by 2 bases, 5 bases remained unmatched. CDR1 SGHRS and CDR2 YFSETQ come from the germline V gene. The CDR3 loop spans 14 amino acids. The investigators amplified TCR beta CDR3 regions from RNA transcripts. The primer set for the first-round RT-PCR of the TCR CDR3 was HTBI. TCRdb analysed the multiplex PCR reads with MiXCR anew, one entry per CDR3 protein. This sample has 220,000 or so distinct CDR3 sequences, with roughly 17% found just once. V and J are TRBV5-1 and TRBJ2-7, with TRBD1 matching 9 bases. This clonotype originated in a woman aged 18-29 years with Graves' ophthalmopathy. The sample taken for sequencing was blood. The CDR3 coding sequence is TGCGCCAGCAGGGACCGGGACAGGGCCTACGAGCAGTACTTC. Amino acids: CASRDRDRAYEQYF.